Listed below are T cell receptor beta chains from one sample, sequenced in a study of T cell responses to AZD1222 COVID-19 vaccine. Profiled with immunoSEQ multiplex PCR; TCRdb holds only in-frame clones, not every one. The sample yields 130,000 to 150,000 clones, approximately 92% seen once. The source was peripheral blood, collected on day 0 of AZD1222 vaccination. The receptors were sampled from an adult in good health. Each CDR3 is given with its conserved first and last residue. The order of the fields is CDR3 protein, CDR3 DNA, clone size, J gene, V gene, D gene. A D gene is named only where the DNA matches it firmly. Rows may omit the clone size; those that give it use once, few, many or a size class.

CDR3 protein: CASSLAGRLNTEAFF
CDR3 DNA: TGCGCCAGCAGCTTGGCGGGACGGCTGAACACTGAAGCTTTCTTT
clone size: -
J gene: TRBJ1-1
V gene: TRBV5-1
D gene: -

CDR3 protein: CASSGTSSSGELFF
CDR3 DNA: TGCGCCAGCAGTGGTACTAGCTCGTCCGGGGAGCTGTTTTTT
clone size: -
J gene: TRBJ2-2
V gene: TRBV10-1
D gene: -

CDR3 protein: CASTPGGTGHEQYF
CDR3 DNA: TGTGCCAGCACCCCCGGCGGGACAGGGCACGAGCAGTACTTC
clone size: -
J gene: TRBJ2-7
V gene: TRBV27
D gene: TRBD1

CDR3 protein: CSAGAPGELFF
CDR3 DNA: TGCAGTGCTGGAGCACCCGGGGAGCTGTTTTTT
clone size: once
J gene: TRBJ2-2
V gene: TRBV20-1
D gene: -

CDR3 protein: CASSLTGPAYEQYF
CDR3 DNA: TGTGCCAGCAGCCTAACAGGGCCCGCCTACGAGCAGTACTTC
clone size: -
J gene: TRBJ2-7
V gene: TRBV7-9
D gene: -

CDR3 protein: CASFRTENTEAFF
CDR3 DNA: TGTGCCAGTTTTCGGACAGAGAACACTGAAGCTTTCTTT
clone size: -
J gene: TRBJ1-1
V gene: TRBV2
D gene: -

CDR3 protein: CASSIKVWTGSSGANVLTF
CDR3 DNA: TGTGCCAGTAGTATTAAAGTTTGGACAGGGAGCTCTGGGGCCAACGTCCTGACTTTC
clone size: -
J gene: TRBJ2-6
V gene: TRBV19
D gene: TRBD1

CDR3 protein: CASRPGGADYNSPLHF
CDR3 DNA: TGCGCCAGCAGGCCTGGGGGAGCCGACTATAATTCACCCCTCCACTTT
clone size: -
J gene: TRBJ1-6
V gene: TRBV5-1
D gene: -

CDR3 protein: CASSLWVAGPHEQYF
CDR3 DNA: TGTGCCAGCAGCCTCTGGGTAGCGGGCCCCCACGAGCAGTACTTC
clone size: -
J gene: TRBJ2-7
V gene: TRBV3-1/TRBV3-2
D gene: TRBD2

CDR3 protein: CASSFGGRSNQPQHF
CDR3 DNA: TGTGCCAGCAGCTTTGGAGGAAGGAGCAATCAGCCCCAGCATTTT
clone size: -
J gene: TRBJ1-5
V gene: TRBV5-6
D gene: -

CDR3 protein: CASSLPGQLNEQFF
CDR3 DNA: TGCGCCAGCAGCTTGCCGGGACAGCTCAATGAGCAGTTCTTC
clone size: -
J gene: TRBJ2-1
V gene: TRBV5-1
D gene: TRBD1

CDR3 protein: CASSLQGSSYNEQFF
CDR3 DNA: TGTGCCAGCAGCCTACAGGGGAGCTCCTACAATGAGCAGTTCTTC
clone size: -
J gene: TRBJ2-1
V gene: TRBV11-3
D gene: TRBD1

CDR3 protein: CASSLLLYPGGKGNTGELFF
CDR3 DNA: TGTGCCAGCAGTTTACTGCTCTACCCGGGCGGGAAGGGTAACACCGGGGAGCTGTTTTTT
clone size: -
J gene: TRBJ2-2
V gene: TRBV28
D gene: -

CDR3 protein: CASRSGWDNEKLFF
CDR3 DNA: TGTGCCAGCAGGTCAGGGTGGGATAATGAAAAACTGTTTTTT
clone size: -
J gene: TRBJ1-4
V gene: TRBV27
D gene: -

CDR3 protein: CASTPHSDSYEQYF
CDR3 DNA: TGTGCCAGCACCCCTCACTCGGACTCCTACGAGCAGTACTTC
clone size: -
J gene: TRBJ2-7
V gene: TRBV2
D gene: -

CDR3 protein: CSVTLPGQGFYEQYF
CDR3 DNA: TGCAGCGTGACTCTACCGGGACAGGGGTTTTACGAGCAGTACTTC
clone size: -
J gene: TRBJ2-7
V gene: TRBV29-1
D gene: TRBD1

CDR3 protein: CAWSRGQATNEKLFF
CDR3 DNA: TGTGCCTGGAGTCGGGGGCAGGCAACTAATGAAAAACTGTTTTTT
clone size: -
J gene: TRBJ1-4
V gene: TRBV30
D gene: -

CDR3 protein: CASSLLTTEAFF
CDR3 DNA: TGTGCCAGCAGCTTGCTTACCACTGAAGCTTTCTTT
clone size: -
J gene: TRBJ1-1
V gene: TRBV5-6
D gene: -

CDR3 protein: CASNTQPNQPQHF
CDR3 DNA: TGTGCCAGCAATACACAGCCAAATCAGCCCCAGCATTTT
clone size: few
J gene: TRBJ1-5
V gene: TRBV6-5
D gene: -

CDR3 protein: CASRPRGLGAGGETQYF
CDR3 DNA: TGTGCCAGCAGACCTCGCGGCCTTGGGGCGGGAGGAGAGACCCAGTACTTC
clone size: -
J gene: TRBJ2-5
V gene: TRBV28
D gene: TRBD2

CDR3 protein: CASSAGGGANEKLFF
CDR3 DNA: TGTGCCAGTAGTGCCGGCGGGGGCGCGAATGAAAAACTGTTTTTT
clone size: -
J gene: TRBJ1-4
V gene: TRBV19
D gene: -

CDR3 protein: CASSEETGGYNEQFF
CDR3 DNA: TGTGCCAGCAGTGAAGAGACGGGAGGGTACAATGAGCAGTTCTTC
clone size: -
J gene: TRBJ2-1
V gene: TRBV6-1
D gene: TRBD2

CDR3 protein: CASSIGGATEAFF
CDR3 DNA: TGTGCCAGTAGTATTGGTGGGGCCACTGAAGCTTTCTTT
clone size: -
J gene: TRBJ1-1
V gene: TRBV19
D gene: -

CDR3 protein: CASSQVRNTGELFF
CDR3 DNA: TGCGCCAGCAGCCAAGTGAGGAACACCGGGGAGCTGTTTTTT
clone size: -
J gene: TRBJ2-2
V gene: TRBV4-1
D gene: -

CDR3 protein: CASSPPGGARTRAFF
CDR3 DNA: TGTGCCAGCTCACCACCGGGGGGCGCGAGGACCCGGGCTTTCTTT
clone size: -
J gene: TRBJ1-1
V gene: TRBV18
D gene: -

CDR3 protein: CASSSAQAGATDTQYF
CDR3 DNA: TGTGCCAGCAGCTCAGCCCAAGCGGGAGCGACAGATACGCAGTATTTT
clone size: -
J gene: TRBJ2-3
V gene: TRBV7-9
D gene: TRBD2

CDR3 protein: CASSLEGGWGQPQHF
CDR3 DNA: TGTGCCAGTAGTTTGGAGGGAGGATGGGGACAGCCCCAGCATTTT
clone size: once
J gene: TRBJ1-5
V gene: TRBV19
D gene: -

CDR3 protein: CAWNRRTSGRASSYEQYF
CDR3 DNA: TGTGCCTGGAATAGAAGGACTAGCGGGAGGGCCTCGTCCTACGAGCAGTACTTC
clone size: -
J gene: TRBJ2-7
V gene: TRBV30
D gene: TRBD2

CDR3 protein: CASSYSKVVGSDTQYF
CDR3 DNA: TGTGCCAGCAGTTACTCGAAGGTGGTGGGTTCTGATACGCAGTATTTT
clone size: -
J gene: TRBJ2-3
V gene: TRBV6-5
D gene: -